This T cell receptor (beta chain) was recorded in a study of early T cells in non-severe SARS-CoV-2 infection. For the study at large: It was bulk RNA from unsorted whole blood that was sequenced, and the chains were unpaired. Points from the study as a whole: VDJdb matching skewed toward anti-spike CD8 responses, missing private and CD4 specificities.

This CDR3 has 13 amino acids. V lost 4 bases and J lost 0, with 6 bases in between. Germline V gives CDR1 SQVTM, CDR2 ANQGSEA. This clonotype was observed at least ten times. The antigen remains unidentified. Each single cDNA molecule received a unique molecular identifier. TCRdb fed the 5' RACE reads into MiXCR, producing one record per CDR3 protein. This table has about 70,000 distinct CDR3 sequences, over 9% appearing once. The sequenced sample was whole blood. J is TRBJ2-2 and V is TRBV29-1, with unresolved D. This receptor was identified in an adult who was a healthcare worker with PCR-confirmed SARS-CoV-2 infection or an uninfected control (not recorded which). The CDR3, as DNA: TGCAGCGTTGGTATACCGAACACCGGGGAGCTGTTTTTT. This codes for CSVGIPNTGELFF.